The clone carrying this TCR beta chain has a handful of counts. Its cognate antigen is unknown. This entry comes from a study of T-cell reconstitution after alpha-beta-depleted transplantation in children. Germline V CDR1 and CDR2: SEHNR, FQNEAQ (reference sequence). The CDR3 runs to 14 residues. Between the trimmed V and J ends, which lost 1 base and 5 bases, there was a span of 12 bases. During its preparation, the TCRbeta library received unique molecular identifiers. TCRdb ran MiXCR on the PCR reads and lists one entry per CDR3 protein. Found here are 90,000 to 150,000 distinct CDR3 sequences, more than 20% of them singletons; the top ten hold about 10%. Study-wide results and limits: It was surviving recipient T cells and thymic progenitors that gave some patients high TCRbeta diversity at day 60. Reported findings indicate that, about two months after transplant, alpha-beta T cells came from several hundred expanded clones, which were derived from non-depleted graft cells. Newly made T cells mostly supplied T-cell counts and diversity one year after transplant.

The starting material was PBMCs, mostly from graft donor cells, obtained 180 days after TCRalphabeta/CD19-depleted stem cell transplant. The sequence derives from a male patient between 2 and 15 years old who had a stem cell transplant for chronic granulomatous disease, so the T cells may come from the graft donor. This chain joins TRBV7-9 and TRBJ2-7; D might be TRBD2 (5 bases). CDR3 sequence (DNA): TGTGCCAGCAGCTTAGTCGGGCTAGCCCACGAGCAGTACTTC. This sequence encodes CASSLVGLAHEQYF.